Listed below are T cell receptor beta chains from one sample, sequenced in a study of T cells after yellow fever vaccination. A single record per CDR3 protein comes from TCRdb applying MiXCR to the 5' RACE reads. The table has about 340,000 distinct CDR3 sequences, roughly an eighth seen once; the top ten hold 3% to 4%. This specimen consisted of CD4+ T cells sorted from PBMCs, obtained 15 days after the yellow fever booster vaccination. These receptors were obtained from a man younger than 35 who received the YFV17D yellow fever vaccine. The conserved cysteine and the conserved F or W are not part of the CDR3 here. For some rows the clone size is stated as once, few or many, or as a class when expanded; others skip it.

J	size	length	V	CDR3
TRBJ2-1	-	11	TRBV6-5	ASSYRSGGAQF
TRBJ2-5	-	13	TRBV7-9	ASSLGQGPRETQY
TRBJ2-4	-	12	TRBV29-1	SAGPDSAKNIQY
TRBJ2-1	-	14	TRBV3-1	ASSQAGTGVANEQF
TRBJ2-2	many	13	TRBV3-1	ASNSAGADTGELF
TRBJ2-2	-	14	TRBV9	ASSVVGDRRPGELF
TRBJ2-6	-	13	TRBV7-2	ASSFSGAGANVLT
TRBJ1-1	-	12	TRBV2	ASKRGQLNTEAF
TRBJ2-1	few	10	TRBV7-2	ASSPWHNEQF
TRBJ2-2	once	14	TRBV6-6	ASRSAGQGMSGELF
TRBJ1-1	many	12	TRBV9	ASSVDSMNTEAF
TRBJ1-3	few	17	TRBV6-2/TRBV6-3	ASSYSMKRRSLSGNTIY
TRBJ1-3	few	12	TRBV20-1	SARDGLSGNTIY
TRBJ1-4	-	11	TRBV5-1	ASSFEANEKLF
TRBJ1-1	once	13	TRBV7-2	ASSSRSGTSTEAF
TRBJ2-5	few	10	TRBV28	ASRSYQETQY
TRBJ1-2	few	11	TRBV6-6	ASSYRGPNSYT
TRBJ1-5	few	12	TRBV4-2	ASSLYTGSQPQH
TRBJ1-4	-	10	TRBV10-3	AISAENEKLF
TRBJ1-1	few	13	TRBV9	ASSQLEQGDTEAF
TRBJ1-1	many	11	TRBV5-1	ASSLDWADGAF
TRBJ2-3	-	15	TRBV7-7	ASSPGTSGGSTDTQY
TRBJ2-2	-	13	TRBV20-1	SARTGTRNTGELF
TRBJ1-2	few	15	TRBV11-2	ASSLGRGGNPDSGYT
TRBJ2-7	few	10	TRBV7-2	ASSFPGTEQY
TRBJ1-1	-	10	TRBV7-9	ASSQVNTEAF
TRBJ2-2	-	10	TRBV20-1	SVQRNAGELF
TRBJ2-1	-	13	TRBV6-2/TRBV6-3	ASSYGSGGPDEQF
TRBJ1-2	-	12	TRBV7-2	ASTQSGGNYGYT
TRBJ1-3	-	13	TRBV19	ASSRAAVSGNTIY
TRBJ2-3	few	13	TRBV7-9	ASSLYGDSTDTQY
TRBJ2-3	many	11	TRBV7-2	AIGQGGTDTQY
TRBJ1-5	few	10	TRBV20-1	SARASNQPQH
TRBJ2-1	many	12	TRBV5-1	ASSLGDSYNEQF
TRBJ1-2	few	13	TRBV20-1	SVLNVGGAVYGYT
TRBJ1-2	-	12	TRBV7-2	ASSVDRGFYGYT
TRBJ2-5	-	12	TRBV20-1	SARGWVAGAAQY
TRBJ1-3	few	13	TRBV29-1	SVGSGAASGNTIY
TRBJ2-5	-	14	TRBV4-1	ASSARTSGGRETQY
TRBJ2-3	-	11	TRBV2	ASQVRRTDTQY
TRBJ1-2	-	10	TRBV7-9	ASSLETPGYT
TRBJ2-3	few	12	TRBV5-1	ASSGTTGGNTQY
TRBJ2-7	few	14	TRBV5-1	ASSPFTGVGENEQY
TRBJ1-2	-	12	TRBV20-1	SIGRRAGGYGYT
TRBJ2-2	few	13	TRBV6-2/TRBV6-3	ASDPWGQATGELF
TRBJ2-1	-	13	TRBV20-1	SARRGGSSYNEQF
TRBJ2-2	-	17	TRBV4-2	ASSPKSRQGLIANGELF
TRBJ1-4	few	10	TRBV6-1	ASAGEDEKLF
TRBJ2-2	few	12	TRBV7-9	ASSVGWESGELF
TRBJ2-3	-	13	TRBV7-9	ASSIRASGTDTQY
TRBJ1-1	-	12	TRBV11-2	ASSTTTGTTEAF
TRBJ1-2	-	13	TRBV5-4	ASSPDGTGTYGYT
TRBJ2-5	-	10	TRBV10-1	ASGQDQETQY
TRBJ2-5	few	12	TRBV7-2	ASSPGPAQETQY
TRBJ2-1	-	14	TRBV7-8	ASSAGLAGGNNEQF